This T cell receptor (beta chain) was sequenced for a study of blood T cell repertoires in COVID-19. Overall study context: Sample material is recorded as cDNA or gDNA derived from T cells, B-cell-depleted T cells, or PBMCs.

CDR1 and CDR2 from the germline V gene are GTSNPN and SVGIG (reference sequence). With V trimmed by 4 bases and J by 6 bases, 6 bases remained unmatched. This CDR3 is 14 amino acids long. Source study methods: Amplification of reference gene primers provided the estimated nucleated cell counts. Libraries were prepared by immunoSEQ multiplex PCR; TCRdb keeps only in-frame clonotypes and omits some of them. V and J calls and clone size are as listed in that table; D and trimming were resolved from the DNA. There are more than 200,000 clones in the sample; roughly 83% occur only once, and 2% to 3% lies in the top ten.

The sample was peripheral blood. This clonotype was obtained from a woman in her 70s with active or convalescent COVID-19. This sequence joins TRBV30 and TRBJ2-2, with 9 bases matching TRBD2. The CDR3 spells CAWKGGGRAGELFF. CDR3 in DNA: TGTGCCTGGAAGGGAGGCGGGAGGGCCGGGGAGCTGTTTTTT.